This T cell receptor beta chain stems from a study of graft-versus-host responses after intestinal transplantation. Study-wide background: Each recipient received anti-thymocyte globulin induction, then tacrolimus and steroids for around three years.

Looked up from germline, CDR1 is MGHRA and CDR2 is YSYEKL. This CDR3 has 13 residues. Remarks on this clone: Its antigen is currently unknown. One end of the junction is discordant with germline, which a read error may explain.

Sequenced by immunoSEQ multiplex PCR; TCRdb stores in-frame clones only, minus some. The sample records roughly 120,000 clones, approximately 95% being singletons. This clonotype was obtained from a human donor who received an intestinal transplant. The V and J genes are TRBV4-1 and TRBJ2-3; D is ambiguous. The sequences come from unstimulated CD8+ T cells sorted from spleen or lymph node cells, collected before intestinal transplant. The chain's CDR3 is CASSQDLGRDKHF. In DNA, the CDR3 is TGCGCCAGCAGCCAAGATTTGGGCAGAGACAAGCATTTT.